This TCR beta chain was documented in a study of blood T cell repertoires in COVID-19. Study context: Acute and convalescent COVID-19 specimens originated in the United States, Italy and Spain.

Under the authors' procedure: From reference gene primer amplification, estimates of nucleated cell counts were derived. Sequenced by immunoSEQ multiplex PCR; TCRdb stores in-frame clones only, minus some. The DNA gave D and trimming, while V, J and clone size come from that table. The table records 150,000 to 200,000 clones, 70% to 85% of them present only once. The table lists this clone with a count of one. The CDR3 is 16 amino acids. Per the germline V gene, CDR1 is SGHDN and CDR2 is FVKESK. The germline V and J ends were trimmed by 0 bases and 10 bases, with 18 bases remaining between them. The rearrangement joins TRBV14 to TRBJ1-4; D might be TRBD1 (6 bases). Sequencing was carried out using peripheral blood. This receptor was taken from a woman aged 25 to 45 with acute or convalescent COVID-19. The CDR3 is CASSQEYRGGSGKLFF. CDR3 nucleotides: TGTGCCAGCAGCCAAGAATATCGGGGGGGCTCGGGAAAACTGTTTTTT.